This TCR beta chain emerged from a study of shared T cell receptors in the human thymus. Assay used: immunoSEQ multiplex PCR; TCRdb lists only in-frame clones, some missing. The sample records 640,000 or so clones, over 75% being singletons. These data also formed part of another study, on human thymus T cells.

The specimen was thymocytes. The origin of this receptor is a boy under two years old with a congenital heart defect.

CDR3 amino acids: CASSPPPGGVNSPLHF. DNA for the CDR3: TGTGCCAGCAGTCCTCCTCCAGGGGGCGTTAATTCACCCCTCCACTTT. This sequence joins TRBV27 and TRBJ1-6; 8 bases are a match to TRBD1. J lost 6 bases, V lost 5 bases, and 9 bases had no gene match. There are 16 residues in the CDR3. From germline, CDR1 is MNHEY and CDR2 SMNVEV (reference sequence).